This entry lists 16 T cell receptor beta chains sequenced from one sample in a study of cytomegalovirus exposure and HLA in healthy donors. PCR amplification relied on 60 Vbeta primers (plus 13 Jbeta primers). Assay used: immunoSEQ multiplex PCR; TCRdb lists only in-frame clones, some missing. Of roughly 150,000 clones in the sample, about 75% are singletons; the top ten hold around 3%. Sequenced sample: PBMCs. The source is a woman in her fifties or sixties in good health and CMV-seropositive.

In its sample, this clone was seen a few times. CDR3 residues: CASSFSGQGDTEAFF. The CDR3 DNA is TGTGCCAGCAGCTTCTCGGGACAGGGCGACACTGAAGCTTTCTTT. The chain employs TRBV5-4 and TRBJ1-1, with 9 bases that match TRBD1. The CDR3 length is 15 residues. Germline loops: CDR1 SGHNT, CDR2 YYREEE (reference sequence). V lost 2 bases and J lost 3; bases outside the gene matches: 5.

The chain employs TRBV6-5 and TRBJ1-1, with D perhaps matching TRBD1 (6 bases). CDR1 and CDR2 from the germline V gene are MNHEY and SVGAGI. V lost 7 bases and J 5 bases, leaving 14 bases between the germline ends. The CDR3 spans 13 residues. CDR3 sequence (DNA): TGTGCCAGCAACGGAGGGGGGGGGACTGAAGCTTTCTTT. Translated, it gives CASNGGGGTEAFF.

This chain connects TRBV11-2 to TRBJ2-2; 11 positions match TRBD2. Germline V lookup: CDR1 SGHAT, CDR2 FQNNGV. CDR3 length: 17 residues. V shed 3 bases, J shed 4 bases, and the junction held 7 bases outside the gene matches. The CDR3 DNA is TGTGCCAGCAGCTTTTTAGCGGGGGGGCCGGGCACCGGGGAGCTGTTTTTT. This translates into CASSFLAGGPGTGELFF.

The chain combines TRBV7-6 with TRBJ2-2; TRBD1 might be the D (6 bases). CDR1 is SGHVS and CDR2 is FNYEAQ in the germline V gene. The CDR3 runs 16 residues. V was cut by 4 bases and J by 4 bases, with 16 bases left in between. The CDR3 DNA reads TGTGCCAGCAGCTACTCAATCGGACAGTTCACCGGGGAGCTGTTTTTT. Residues: CASSYSIGQFTGELFF.

The chain carries TRBV7-6 and TRBJ2-3; the match to TRBD1 covers 8 bases. The CDR3 has 15 residues. The germline CDR1 and CDR2 sequences are SGHVS and FNYEAQ. Germline trimming cut 5 bases from V and 0 bases from J; bases unmatched to any gene: 4. The CDR3 protein is CASSTGQGSTDTQYF. The CDR3 DNA reads TGTGCCAGCAGCACAGGACAGGGAAGCACAGATACGCAGTATTTT.

The chain uses TRBV13 and TRBJ1-1, with 8 bases that match TRBD1. In germline, CDR1 is PRHDT, CDR2 FYEKMQ (reference sequence). V shed 4 bases, J shed 0 bases, and the junction held 1 base outside the gene matches. The CDR3 totals 14 residues. The CDR3 region has the DNA TGTGCCAGCAGCTCGGGACAGGTGAACACTGAAGCTTTCTTT. This codes for CASSSGQVNTEAFF. The full variable domain, with the rest looked up from reference TRBV13 and TRBJ1-1, is AAGVIQSPRHLIKEKRETATLKCYPIPRHDTVYWYQQGPGQDPQFLISFYEKMQSDKGSIPDRFSAQQFSDYHSELNMSSLELGDSALYFCASSSGQVNTEAFFGQGTRLTVV.

Remarks on this clone: Other nucleotide sequences from this sample produce the same CDR3. The chain joins TRBV11-1 to TRBJ2-5, with D perhaps TRBD1 (6 bases). This CDR3 has 12 residues. V lost 3 bases, J lost 4 bases, and 6 bases lay in between. Germline CDR1 reads SGHAT; CDR2 reads FQDESV (reference sequence). CDR3 loop: CASSLTGETQYF. CDR3 coding DNA: TGTGCCAGCAGCTTGACAGGAGAGACCCAGTACTTC.

The CDR3 is CASSPIKGEKLFF. CDR3 nucleotides: TGTGCCAGCTCACCAATCAAGGGGGAAAAACTGTTTTTT. The chain combines TRBV18 with TRBJ1-4; a possible D gene is TRBD1 (5 bases). Between the trimmed V and J ends, which lost 2 bases and 8 bases, there was a span of 9 bases. Germline values: CDR1 KGHSH, CDR2 LQKENI. The CDR3 extends over 13 amino acids.

The CDR3 nucleotides are TGCGCCAGCAGCCTGTTGACAGGGGGCAATGAGCAGTTCTTC. Its translation is CASSLLTGGNEQFF. The chain combines TRBV5-1 with TRBJ2-1; 9 nucleotides line up with TRBD1. With V trimmed by 4 bases and J by 6 bases, 5 bases remained unmatched. Germline CDR1 reads SGHRS; CDR2 reads YFSETQ. This CDR3 is built from 14 residues.

The gene calls are TRBV10-2 and TRBJ1-6; D unresolved. V shed 7 bases and J shed 7 bases, with 8 bases lying between them. CDR1 and CDR2 (germline): WSHSY, SAAADI. The CDR3 runs to 12 residues. Here the CDR3 reads CASTMGNSPLHF. CDR3 coding DNA: TGCGCCAGCACCATGGGCAATTCACCCCTCCACTTT.

The CDR3, as DNA: TGTGCCAGCTCACCACTACAGGGCTCGGAGACCCAGTACTTC. This gives the protein CASSPLQGSETQYF. This chain joins TRBV18 and TRBJ2-5; D might be TRBD1 (6 bases). Trimming removed 1 base at V and 5 bases at J, with 11 bases between. The germline V gene has CDR1 KGHSH and CDR2 LQKENI. The CDR3 has 14 residues.

This clone was detected a few times. The chain uses TRBV9 and TRBJ1-2, with 7 nucleotides matching TRBD1. From germline, CDR1 is SGDLS and CDR2 YYNGEE. The V gene end was trimmed by 4 bases and the J gene end by 8 bases; junction bases not matched to a gene: 11. CDR3 size: 14 residues. The CDR3 sequence: CASSPERTGLGYTF. CDR3 bases: TGTGCCAGCAGCCCGGAAAGGACAGGTCTAGGCTACACCTTC.

The DNA of the CDR3 is TGCGCCAGTGTGAACGACAGAAACATTCAGTACTTC. It encodes CASVNDRNIQYF. The chain is built from TRBV10-1 and TRBJ2-4; maybe TRBD1 (5 bases). Germline V gives CDR1 WNHNN, CDR2 SYGVQD (reference sequence). This CDR3 comprises 12 residues. V was trimmed by 9 bases and J by 6 bases, leaving 12 bases between them.

The chain carries TRBV5-1 and TRBJ2-3; 8 bases align to TRBD2. The CDR3 spans 15 residues. The V segment lost 5 bases and the J segment 2 bases; nucleotides outside the gene matches: 7. In germline, CDR1 is SGHRS, CDR2 YFSETQ. The CDR3 coding sequence is TGCGCCAGCAGTCGGACTAGCAGCAACACAGATACGCAGTATTTT. The encoded protein is CASSRTSSNTDTQYF.

The CDR3: CASIGQGISYEQYF. DNA for the CDR3: TGTGCCAGCATCGGGCAGGGAATCTCCTACGAGCAGTACTTC. V is TRBV2 and J is TRBJ2-7; tentative D call: TRBD1 (5 bases). CDR3 length: 14 residues. Per the germline V gene, CDR1 is SNHLY and CDR2 is FYNNEI. Trimming removed 7 bases at V and 0 bases at J, with 13 bases between.

V gene TRBV5-4 combines with J gene TRBJ1-5; TRBD1 matches 8 bases. V was pared by 0 bases and J by 3 bases, with 2 bases of the junction left unmatched. The length of the CDR3 is 15 residues. Looked up from germline, CDR1 is SGHNT and CDR2 is YYREEE (reference sequence). Here the CDR3 reads CASSLGTGLNQPQHF. CDR3 sequence (DNA): TGTGCCAGCAGCTTGGGGACAGGGCTCAATCAGCCCCAGCATTTT.